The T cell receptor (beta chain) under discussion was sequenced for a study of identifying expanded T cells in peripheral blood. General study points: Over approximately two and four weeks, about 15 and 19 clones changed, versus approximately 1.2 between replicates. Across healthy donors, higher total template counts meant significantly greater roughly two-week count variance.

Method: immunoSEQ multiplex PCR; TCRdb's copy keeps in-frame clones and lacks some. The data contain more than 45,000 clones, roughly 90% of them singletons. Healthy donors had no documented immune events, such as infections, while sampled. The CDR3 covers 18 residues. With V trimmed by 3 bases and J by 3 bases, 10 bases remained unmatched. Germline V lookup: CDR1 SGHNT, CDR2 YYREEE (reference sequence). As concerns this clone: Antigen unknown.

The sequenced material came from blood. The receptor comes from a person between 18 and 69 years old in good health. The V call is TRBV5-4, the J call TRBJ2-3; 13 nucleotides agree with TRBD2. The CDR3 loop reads CASSSRTSGGFRTDTQYF. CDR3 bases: TGTGCCAGCAGCTCTCGGACTAGCGGGGGTTTTCGAACAGATACGCAGTATTTT.